Listed here is a single TCR beta chain. Its cognate antigen is unknown. The sample originates from a study of response to subunit inactivated influenza vaccine. Study observations and caveats: Only a handful of new T cells, the authors suggested, are recruited with each seasonal influenza vaccination.

One entry per CDR3 protein results from TCRdb running MiXCR on the RT-PCR reads. This sample has roughly 710,000 distinct CDR3 sequences; roughly 15% occur once, and the top ten carry approximately 7.6%. Trimming took off 0 bases at V and 0 bases at J, with 10 bases between the two ends. The CDR3 runs 16 residues. The germline gives CDR1 MNHEY, CDR2 SVGEGT. The chain combines TRBV6-2 or TRBV6-3 with TRBJ2-3; D is unresolved. The sequencing here drew on PBMCs from blood, taken roughly 2 weeks before vaccination. This receptor was identified in a man aged 50 or older who received an inactivated influenza vaccine. The CDR3 here is CASSYSRTLSTDTQYF. The CDR3 DNA reads TGTGCCAGCAGTTACTCGCGGACCCTGAGCACAGATACGCAGTATTTT.